These 19 T cell receptor beta chains share one sample of origin, sequenced in a study of a mutant IDH1 vaccine in newly diagnosed glioma. Assay: immunoSEQ multiplex PCR; the TCRdb copy retains only in-frame clones and omits some. In the table there are roughly 60,000 clones, about 85% of which are singletons. Time point described: week 23, last vaccination. Vaccination comprised doses that each held 300 ug of mutant IDH1 20-mer peptide, plus topical imiquimod. The antigens these receptors bind are not known. The sample consisted of PBMCs, taken from a glioma patient whose treatment included an IDH1 peptide vaccine. The receptor set was obtained from a young man with glioma.

This chain joins TRBV10-1 and TRBJ1-1; D uncertain. This CDR3 is 14 amino acids long. The ends were cut back, 3 bases at V and 1 base at J, with 9 bases in the middle. Germline CDR1 reads WNHNN; CDR2 reads SYGVQD (reference sequence). CDR3 nucleotide sequence: TGCGCCAGCAGTGATCTTCCTTCGAACACTGAAGCTTTCTTT. The encoded protein is CASSDLPSNTEAFF.

This chain uses TRBV18 with TRBJ1-4; D remains unclear. This CDR3 is 14 amino acids long. Between the trimmed V and J ends, which lost 2 bases and 4 bases, there was a span of 8 bases. Germline CDR1 is KGHSH and CDR2 is LQKENI. The CDR3 DNA reads TGTGCCAGCTCACCAAGTCTCAATAATGAAAAACTGTTTTTT. It is translated as CASSPSLNNEKLFF.

The chain joins TRBV27 to TRBJ2-3; 10 nucleotides align to TRBD2. The germline V gene has CDR1 MNHEY and CDR2 SMNVEV (reference sequence). Trimming cost V 6 bases and J 4 bases; bases outside gene matches: 13. This CDR3 has 17 amino acids. The CDR3 loop reads CASRPTLASGGPDTQYF. CDR3 coding DNA: TGTGCCAGCAGACCAACCCTGGCTAGCGGGGGACCAGATACGCAGTATTTT.

CDR3 DNA: TGTGCCAGCTCACCACCGGCAGGGGGGGGACAGCCCCAGCATTTT. Translation gives CASSPPAGGGQPQHF. The chain links TRBV18 to TRBJ1-5; 7 nucleotides agree with TRBD1. Losses at the gene ends were 0 bases for V and 7 bases for J; bases not matched to a gene: 6. The germline V gene encodes CDR1 KGHSH and CDR2 LQKENI. The CDR3 is 15 amino acids.

This clone has only a few counts. The J gene is TRBJ1-6, the V gene TRBV2; 11 bases are shared with TRBD1. Per germline, CDR1 SNHLY and CDR2 FYNNEI. The V gene end was trimmed by 5 bases and the J gene end by 9 bases; junction bases not matched to a gene: 3. The CDR3 is 14 residues long. CDR3 nucleotide sequence: TGTGCCAGCAGTACCGGGACAGGGGGTTCACCCCTCCACTTT. As protein: CASSTGTGGSPLHF.

J is TRBJ1-4 and V is TRBV29-1; a weak D match, TRBD1 (5 bases). The ends were cut back, 3 bases at V and 8 bases at J, with 13 bases in the middle. The CDR3 has 13 amino acids. CDR1 is SQVTM, CDR2 ANQGSEA, per germline. The CDR3 is CSVEQGSGEKLFF. The CDR3 coding sequence is TGCAGCGTTGAGCAGGGATCAGGAGAAAAACTGTTTTTT.

The table lists this clone with a few counts. The CDR3 here is CASSVAGRTYEQYF. In nucleotides, the CDR3 is TGTGCCAGTAGTGTCGCAGGAAGGACCTACGAGCAGTACTTC. The chain recombines TRBV19 with TRBJ2-7; D gene uncertain. The CDR3 extends over 14 amino acids. The germline gives CDR1 LNHDA, CDR2 SQIVND (reference sequence). The V end was cut by 5 bases, the J end by 2 bases, with 13 bases between.

The chain joins TRBV27 to TRBJ2-6; D might be TRBD2 (5 bases). Trimming left V 7 bases short and J 1 base short, with 14 bases between. Germline lookup yields CDR1 MNHEY and CDR2 SMNVEV (reference sequence). The CDR3 spans 16 residues. The CDR3 is CASKGLGASGANVLTF. The CDR3 DNA is TGTGCCAGCAAGGGCCTGGGAGCTTCTGGGGCCAACGTCCTGACTTTC.

The V call is TRBV19, the J call TRBJ1-1; D ambiguous. Germline CDR1 is LNHDA and CDR2 is SQIVND (reference sequence). The V and J ends lost 1 base and 1 base respectively, with 7 bases between them. The CDR3 is 14 amino acids. The CDR3: CASSIGPENTEAFF. CDR3 nucleotides: TGTGCCAGTAGTATAGGCCCGGAGAACACTGAAGCTTTCTTT. Filled out from reference TRBV19 and TRBJ1-1, the complete variable domain reads DGGITQSPKYLFRKEGQNVTLSCEQNLNHDAMYWYRQDPGQGLRLIYYSQIVNDFQKGDIAEGYSVSREKKESFPLTVTSAQKNPTAFYLCASSIGPENTEAFFGQGTRLTVV.

This clone has just one count. The chain recombines TRBV6-6 with TRBJ2-4, with 9 bases identical to TRBD1. The V gene end was trimmed by 2 bases and the J gene end by 11 bases; junction bases not matched to a gene: 10. The germline CDR1 and CDR2 sequences are MNHNY and SVGAGI (reference sequence). The CDR3 covers 15 residues. CDR3 region: CASSYDGQGTSVQYF. As DNA, the CDR3 is TGTGCCAGCAGTTACGACGGACAGGGGACCTCAGTTCAGTACTTC.

The chain combines TRBV6-5 with TRBJ1-3; no clear D gene. The germline V gene has CDR1 MNHEY and CDR2 SVGAGI. V was clipped by 0 bases and J by 0 bases, with 9 bases between them. The CDR3 is 16 amino acids. CDR3 nucleotide sequence: TGTGCCAGCAGTTACTCGGGAGTCACCTCTGGAAACACCATATATTTT. Translation gives CASSYSGVTSGNTIYF.

V and J are TRBV9 and TRBJ1-4; D is undetermined. V was shortened by 0 bases and J by 7 bases, with 10 bases between the two germline ends. The CDR3 has 14 residues. Germline-derived CDR1 and CDR2 are SGDLS and YYNGEE. Written as DNA, the CDR3 is TGTGCCAGCAGCGTAGAAGGATATGGTGAAAAACTGTTTTTT. It is translated as CASSVEGYGEKLFF.

The chain recombines TRBV18 with TRBJ2-2, with D uncertain. Trimming cost V 6 bases and J 1 base, with 15 bases left between them. CDR3 length: 16 amino acids. From germline, CDR1 is KGHSH and CDR2 LQKENI. CDR3 bases: TGTGCCAGCTCCCGAAACCCCGGAAAGAACACCGGGGAGCTGTTTTTT. Its protein product is CASSRNPGKNTGELFF.

This clone showed up just a few times. V and J are TRBV2 and TRBJ1-1, with D perhaps TRBD1 (5 bases). Germline-derived CDR1 and CDR2 are SNHLY and FYNNEI. Between the trimmed V and J ends, which lost 6 bases and 5 bases, there was a span of 10 bases. The CDR3 has 12 residues. The CDR3 sequence: CASRGEGTEAFF. CDR3 DNA: TGTGCCAGCAGGGGGGAGGGTACTGAAGCTTTCTTT.

The rearrangement uses TRBV7-9 and TRBJ1-4, with D uncertain. Trimming cost V 3 bases and J 8 bases, with 7 bases left between them. This CDR3 has 12 amino acids. The germline V gene encodes CDR1 SEHNR and CDR2 FQNEAQ (reference sequence). The DNA of the CDR3 is TGTGCCAGCAGCTTTAAAAGGGAAAAACTGTTTTTT. Its protein product is CASSFKREKLFF.

J is TRBJ2-4 and V is TRBV9; D is perhaps TRBD1 (5 bases). V was cut by 0 bases and J by 5 bases, with 15 bases left in between. Looked up from germline, CDR1 is SGDLS and CDR2 is YYNGEE. This CDR3 has 16 residues. As DNA, the CDR3 is TGTGCCAGCAGCGTAGGTCAGGGTTCCGGGCAAAACATTCAGTACTTC. Protein: CASSVGQGSGQNIQYF.

J is TRBJ2-1 and V is TRBV5-5; D may match TRBD1 or TRBD2 (5 bases each). Trimming removed 4 bases at V and 9 bases at J, with 20 bases between. Looked up from germline, CDR1 is SGHKS and CDR2 is YYEKEE (reference sequence). There are 15 residues in the CDR3. CDR3 nucleotides: TGTGCCAGCAGCCCAGCCGGGGCGCGGGTGGGTGAGCAGTTCTTC. Amino acid sequence: CASSPAGARVGEQFF. Looking up the rest from reference TRBV5-5 and TRBJ2-1 gives the full variable domain: DAGVTQSPTHLIKTRGQQVTLRCSPISGHKSVSWYQQVLGQGPQFIFQYYEKEERGRGNFPDRFSARQFPNYSSELNVNALLLGDSALYLCASSPAGARVGEQFFGPGTRLTVL.

The chain couples TRBV10-3 to TRBJ2-2; D not resolved. The V gene's germline CDR1 is ENHRY and CDR2 SYGVKD. Trimming left V 2 bases short and J 0 bases short, with 10 bases between. The CDR3 covers 16 residues. The CDR3 coding sequence is TGTGCCATCAGTGAGGCCCGGGCATCGAACACCGGGGAGCTGTTTTTT. This encodes CAISEARASNTGELFF.

The chain employs TRBV5-6 and TRBJ2-5, with no clear D. The germline CDR1 and CDR2 sequences are SGHDT and YYEEEE. Trimming left V 7 bases short and J 1 base short, with 17 bases between. This CDR3 has 15 residues. CDR3 amino acids: CASCSLLGVQETQYF. The CDR3 DNA follows: TGTGCCAGCTGCTCTTTACTTGGGGTCCAAGAGACCCAGTACTTC.